This T cell receptor beta chain was found in a study of human T cells and chemical hapten exposure. Findings of the study overall: No alteration of TCRs above 1 in 1000 frequency was seen with DPC sensitization.

The trim removed 2 bases at V and 6 bases at J, leaving 3 bases unmatched. The V gene's germline CDR1 is DFQATT and CDR2 SNEGSKA (reference sequence). This CDR3 contains 14 residues. The template was total RNA from unfractionated whole blood. Separate cDNA molecules received unique molecular identifiers, which the library attached to them. Authors' methods: Across samples, TCR counts had a median of about 92,000 and ranged from roughly 23,224 to 750,000. TCRdb redid the calling of the 5' RACE reads with MiXCR, one entry per CDR3 protein. TCRdb's processing, not the authors' own work, is the source of the V and J calls. This sample has 110,000 or so distinct CDR3 sequences; roughly a fifth occur once, and the top ten carry around 3%. This clonotype came up a few times. Its antigen is not known.

The genes are TRBV20-1 and TRBJ1-4, with 10 bases fitting TRBD1. The origin of this receptor is a human donor in good health. CDR3: CSARFGQGDEKLFF. CDR3 nucleotide sequence: TGCAGTGCTAGATTCGGACAGGGGGATGAAAAACTGTTTTTT.